The clone carrying this TCR beta chain occurred a few times. TCRdb re-called the 5' RACE reads with MiXCR, one entry per CDR3 protein. The sample yields some 660,000 distinct CDR3 sequences, under 9% seen once. Germline CDR1 is MDHEN and CDR2 is SYDVKM. Trimming pared 3 bases from V and 6 bases from J, leaving 18 bases between. The CDR3 has 15 residues. This specimen comes from a study of identical twins. The sample also formed part of further work on yellow fever vaccine responses in identical twins.

Sequenced material: PBMCs. The V gene is TRBV28, the J gene TRBJ2-7, with D tentatively TRBD1 (7 bases). The receptor comes from a woman younger than 30 in good health. The CDR3 loop reads CASSFHFAGGLEQYF. The DNA for the CDR3 is TGTGCCAGCAGTTTTCATTTCGCAGGGGGACTCGAGCAGTACTTC.